This T cell receptor (beta chain) derives from a study of blood T cell repertoires in COVID-19. Method: immunoSEQ multiplex PCR; TCRdb's copy keeps in-frame clones and lacks some. The table shows 150,000 to 200,000 clones, with 87% occurring only once. The table lists this clone with a few counts. The CDR3 is 16 amino acids. Trimming removed 7 bases from V and 5 bases from J; junction bases left unmatched: 11. Germline CDR1 LNHDA, CDR2 SQIVND (reference sequence). The chain has TRBV19 and TRBJ1-6; 7 bases match TRBD1. Sequencing was performed on peripheral blood. The receptor comes from an older woman with COVID-19, enrolled during active disease. The DNA for the CDR3 is TGTGCCAGTACCGGCAGGGGGTTTCTTGATAATTCACCCCTCCACTTT. It codes for CASTGRGFLDNSPLHF.